This paragraph reports one T cell receptor (beta chain). This specimen belongs to a study of response to subunit inactivated influenza vaccine. The CDR3 has 18 residues. The germline gives CDR1 SGHVS, CDR2 FQNEAQ. V was pared by 5 bases and J by 1 base, with 16 bases of the junction left unmatched. In TCRdb, the RT-PCR reads were re-called with MiXCR into one record per CDR3 protein. Of under 850,000 distinct CDR3 sequences listed, 18% are singletons. J is TRBJ1-1 and V is TRBV7-8; 7 nucleotides match TRBD1. Sequences were derived from PBMCs from blood, sampled 5 days after vaccination. The TCR originated in a man aged 45-60 years who received an inactivated influenza vaccine. The CDR3 is CASSHPDRDLWANTEAFF. CDR3 coding DNA: TGTGCCAGCAGCCACCCCGACAGGGACCTCTGGGCGAACACTGAAGCTTTCTTT.